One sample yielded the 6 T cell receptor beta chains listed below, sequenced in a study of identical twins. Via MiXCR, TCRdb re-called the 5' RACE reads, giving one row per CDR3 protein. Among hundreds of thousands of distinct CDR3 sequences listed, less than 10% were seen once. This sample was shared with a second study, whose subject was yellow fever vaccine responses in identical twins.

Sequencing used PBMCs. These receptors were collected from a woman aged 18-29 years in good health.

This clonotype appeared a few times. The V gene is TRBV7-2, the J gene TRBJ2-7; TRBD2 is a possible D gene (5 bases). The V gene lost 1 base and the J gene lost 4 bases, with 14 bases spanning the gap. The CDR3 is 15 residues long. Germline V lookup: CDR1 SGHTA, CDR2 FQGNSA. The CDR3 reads CASSLVSGESYEQYF. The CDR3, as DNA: TGTGCCAGCAGCTTAGTATCCGGGGAGAGTTACGAGCAGTACTTC.

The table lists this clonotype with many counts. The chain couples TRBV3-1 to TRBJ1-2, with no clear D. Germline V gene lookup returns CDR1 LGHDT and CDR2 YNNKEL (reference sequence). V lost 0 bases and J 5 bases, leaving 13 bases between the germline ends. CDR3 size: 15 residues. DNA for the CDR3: TGTGCCAGCAGCCAAGAGGCGGGAACACCATATGGCTACACCTTC. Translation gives CASSQEAGTPYGYTF.

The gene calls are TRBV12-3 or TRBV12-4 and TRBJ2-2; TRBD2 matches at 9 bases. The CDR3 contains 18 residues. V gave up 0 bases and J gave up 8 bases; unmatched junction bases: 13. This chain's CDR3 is CASSLALGLAGTLGELFF. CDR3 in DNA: TGTGCCAGCAGTTTAGCGCTAGGGCTAGCGGGAACTCTTGGGGAGCTGTTTTTT.

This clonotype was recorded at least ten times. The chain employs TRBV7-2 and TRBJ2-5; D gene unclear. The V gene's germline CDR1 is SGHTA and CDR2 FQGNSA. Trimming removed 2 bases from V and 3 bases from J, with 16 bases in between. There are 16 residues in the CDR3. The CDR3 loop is CASSLYQHPVEETQYF. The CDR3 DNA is TGTGCCAGCAGCTTATACCAACACCCGGTGGAAGAGACCCAGTACTTC.

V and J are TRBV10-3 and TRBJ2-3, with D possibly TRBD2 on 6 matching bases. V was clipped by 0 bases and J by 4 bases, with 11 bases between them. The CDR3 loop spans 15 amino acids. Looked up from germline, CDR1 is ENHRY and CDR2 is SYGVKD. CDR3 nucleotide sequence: TGTGCCATCAGTGAGTCGGCGGGGTGGGCAGATACGCAGTATTTT. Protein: CAISESAGWADTQYF.

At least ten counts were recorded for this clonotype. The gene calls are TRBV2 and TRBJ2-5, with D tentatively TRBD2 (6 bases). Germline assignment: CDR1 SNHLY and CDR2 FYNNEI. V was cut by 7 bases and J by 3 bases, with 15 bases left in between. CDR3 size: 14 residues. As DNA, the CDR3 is TGTGCCAGCAATCTTAGATGGAGGGAAGAGACCCAGTACTTC. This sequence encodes CASNLRWREETQYF.